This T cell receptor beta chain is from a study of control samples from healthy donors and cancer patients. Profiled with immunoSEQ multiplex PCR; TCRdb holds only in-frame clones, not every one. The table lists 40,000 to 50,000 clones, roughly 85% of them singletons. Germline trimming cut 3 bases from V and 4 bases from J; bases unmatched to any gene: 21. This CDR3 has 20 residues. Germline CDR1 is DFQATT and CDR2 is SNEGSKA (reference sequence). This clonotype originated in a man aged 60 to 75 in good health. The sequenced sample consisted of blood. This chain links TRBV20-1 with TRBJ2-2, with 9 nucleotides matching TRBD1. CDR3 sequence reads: CSASAITDRGIRLGTGELFF. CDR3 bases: TGCAGTGCTAGTGCCATTACCGACAGGGGGATCAGATTGGGCACCGGGGAGCTGTTTTTT.